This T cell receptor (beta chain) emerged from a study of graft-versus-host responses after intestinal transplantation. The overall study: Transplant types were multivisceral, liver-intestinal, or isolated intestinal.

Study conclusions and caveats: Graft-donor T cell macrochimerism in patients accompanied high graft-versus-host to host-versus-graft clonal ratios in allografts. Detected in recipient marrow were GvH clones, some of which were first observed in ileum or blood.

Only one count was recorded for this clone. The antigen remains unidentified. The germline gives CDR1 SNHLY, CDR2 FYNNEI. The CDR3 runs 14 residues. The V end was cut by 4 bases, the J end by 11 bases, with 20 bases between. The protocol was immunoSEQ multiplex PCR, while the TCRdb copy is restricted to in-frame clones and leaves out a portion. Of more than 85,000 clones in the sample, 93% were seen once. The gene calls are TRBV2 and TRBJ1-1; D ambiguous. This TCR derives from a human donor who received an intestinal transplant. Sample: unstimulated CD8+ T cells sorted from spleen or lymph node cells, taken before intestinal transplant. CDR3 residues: CASSGSELVEEAFF. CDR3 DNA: TGTGCCAGCAGTGGGTCGGAACTAGTAGAGGAGGCTTTCTTT.